This section outlines one TCR beta chain sequence together with its context. The data stem from a study of technical replicates of blood from several donors. The CDR3 sequence is 14 residues long. Trimming pared 0 bases from V and 2 bases from J, leaving 8 bases between. CDR1 is SGHNT and CDR2 is YYREEE in the germline V gene (reference sequence). Here immunoSEQ multiplex PCR was the method, and the copy in TCRdb shows in-frame clones only, minus some. Among some 49,000 clones listed, 90% to 95% were seen once. The chain combines TRBV5-4 with TRBJ2-5; D is possibly TRBD1 (6 bases). This clonotype was obtained from a human donor in good health. Some clones in this sample may be carry-over from other donors' samples. Sequenced sample: PBMCs. The chain's CDR3 is CASSLVDRQETQYF. CDR3 coding DNA: TGTGCCAGCAGCTTGGTGGACAGACAAGAGACCCAGTACTTC.